Listed here are 2 T cell receptor beta chains from one sample, sequenced in a study of blood T cells in healthy people across ages. With a J-beta primer mix and a sample-barcoded 5' primer, a second PCR ran roughly 6 to 12 cycles. In TCRdb, the 5' RACE reads were re-called with MiXCR into one record per CDR3 protein. The table records about a million distinct CDR3 sequences, roughly 50% of them present only once. Material for sequencing was blood. The receptors derive from a man younger than 45 in good health.

This clonotype was recorded only once. This chain connects TRBV29-1 to TRBJ2-2; weak D call: TRBD1 (6 bases). In germline, CDR1 is SQVTM, CDR2 ANQGSEA. The CDR3 length is 14 residues. Trimming took off 4 bases at V and 4 bases at J, with 13 bases between the two ends. CDR3 sequence reads: CSVAQGLSTGELFF. CDR3 coding DNA: TGCAGCGTTGCACAGGGTTTGTCCACCGGGGAGCTGTTTTTT.

V and J are TRBV30 and TRBJ2-2; a weak D match, TRBD2 (6 bases). Germline V gives CDR1 GTSNPN, CDR2 SVGIG (reference sequence). The CDR3 loop spans 15 amino acids. V was pared by 5 bases and J by 0 bases, with 13 bases between. CDR3 residues: CAWASGGANTGELFF. DNA of the CDR3: TGTGCCTGGGCGTCCGGGGGAGCGAACACCGGGGAGCTGTTTTTT.